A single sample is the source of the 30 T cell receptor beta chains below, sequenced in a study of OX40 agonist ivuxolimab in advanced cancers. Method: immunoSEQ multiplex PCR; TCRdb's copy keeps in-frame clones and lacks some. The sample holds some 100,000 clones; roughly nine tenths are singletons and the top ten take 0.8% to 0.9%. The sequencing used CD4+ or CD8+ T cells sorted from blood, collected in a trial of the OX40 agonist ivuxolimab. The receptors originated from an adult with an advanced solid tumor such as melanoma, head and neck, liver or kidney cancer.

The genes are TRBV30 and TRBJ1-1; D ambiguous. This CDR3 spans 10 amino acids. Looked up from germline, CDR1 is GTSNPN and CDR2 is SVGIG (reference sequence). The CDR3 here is CAIGGAEAFF. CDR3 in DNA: TGTGCGATCGGTGGAGCTGAAGCTTTCTTT.

This chain's CDR3 is CASRPAGSYNEQFF. The CDR3 region has the DNA TGTGCCAGCAGGCCGGCCGGTTCCTACAATGAGCAGTTCTTC. The V gene is TRBV11-1, the J gene TRBJ2-1; no definite D call. The CDR3 is 14 residues long. In germline, CDR1 is SGHAT, CDR2 FQDESV (reference sequence). Trimming removed 6 bases at V and 1 base at J, with 10 bases between.

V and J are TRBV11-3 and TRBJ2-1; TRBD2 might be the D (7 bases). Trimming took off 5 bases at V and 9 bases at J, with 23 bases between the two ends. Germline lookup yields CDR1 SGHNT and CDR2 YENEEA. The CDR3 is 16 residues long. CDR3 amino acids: CASSQGDGRGGAEQFF. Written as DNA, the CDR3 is TGTGCCAGCAGCCAAGGGGACGGAAGAGGGGGGGCTGAGCAGTTCTTC. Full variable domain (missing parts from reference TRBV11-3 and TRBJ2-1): EAGVVQSPRYKIIEKKQPVAFWCNPISGHNTLYWYLQNLGQGPELLIRYENEEAVDDSQLPKDRFSAERLKGVDSTLKIQPAELGDSAVYLCASSQGDGRGGAEQFFGPGTRLTVL.

CDR3 bases: TGTGCCAGCTCACCAAACAGGGTGGAGACTGAAGCTTTCTTT. Translation gives CASSPNRVETEAFF. V is TRBV18 and J is TRBJ1-1; D is possibly TRBD1 (6 bases). The V gene's germline CDR1 is KGHSH and CDR2 LQKENI. This CDR3 is built from 14 residues. V was trimmed by 2 bases and J by 5 bases, leaving 12 bases between them.

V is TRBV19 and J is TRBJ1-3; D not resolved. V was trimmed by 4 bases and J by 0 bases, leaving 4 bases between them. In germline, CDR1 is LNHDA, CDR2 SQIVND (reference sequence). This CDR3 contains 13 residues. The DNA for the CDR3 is TGTGCCAGTAGTACCCTCTCTGGAAACACCATATATTTT. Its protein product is CASSTLSGNTIYF.

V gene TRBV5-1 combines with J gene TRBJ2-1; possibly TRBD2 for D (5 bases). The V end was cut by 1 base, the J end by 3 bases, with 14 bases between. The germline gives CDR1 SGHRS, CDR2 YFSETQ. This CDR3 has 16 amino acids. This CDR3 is CASSLFASPLYNEQFF. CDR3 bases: TGCGCCAGCAGCTTGTTTGCTAGCCCGCTCTACAATGAGCAGTTCTTC.

DNA of the CDR3: TGTGCCAGCAGCTTGACAGGGGGCGCGGATGAAAAACTGTTTTTT. As protein: CASSLTGGADEKLFF. V and J are TRBV5-4 and TRBJ1-4; TRBD1 matches 9 bases. The V segment lost 1 base and the J segment 6 bases; nucleotides outside the gene matches: 4. This CDR3 contains 15 residues. Germline loops: CDR1 SGHNT, CDR2 YYREEE (reference sequence).

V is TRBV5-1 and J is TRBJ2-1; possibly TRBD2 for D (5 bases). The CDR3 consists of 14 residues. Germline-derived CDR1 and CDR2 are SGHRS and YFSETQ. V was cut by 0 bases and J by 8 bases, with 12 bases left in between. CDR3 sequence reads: CASSLEGVRHEQFF. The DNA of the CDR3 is TGCGCCAGCAGCTTGGAGGGAGTGAGGCATGAGCAGTTCTTC.

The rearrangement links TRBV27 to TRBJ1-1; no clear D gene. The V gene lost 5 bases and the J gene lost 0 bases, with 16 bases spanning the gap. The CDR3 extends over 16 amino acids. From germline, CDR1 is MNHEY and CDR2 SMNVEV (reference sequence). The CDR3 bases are TGTGCCAGCAGTCCCCAGGACTATCTGATGAACACTGAAGCTTTCTTT. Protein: CASSPQDYLMNTEAFF.

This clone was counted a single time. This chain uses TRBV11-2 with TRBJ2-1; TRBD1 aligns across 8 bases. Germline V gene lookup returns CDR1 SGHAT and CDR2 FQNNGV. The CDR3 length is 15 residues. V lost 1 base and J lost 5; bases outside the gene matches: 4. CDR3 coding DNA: TGTGCCAGCAGCTTAGGGCAGGGGGCCCACAATGAGCAGTTCTTC. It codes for CASSLGQGAHNEQFF.

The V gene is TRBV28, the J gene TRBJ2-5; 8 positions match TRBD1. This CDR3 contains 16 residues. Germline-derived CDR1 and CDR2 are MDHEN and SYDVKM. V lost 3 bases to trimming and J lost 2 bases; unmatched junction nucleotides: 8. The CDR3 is CASSFGRGPQQETQYF. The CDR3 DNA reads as TGTGCCAGCAGTTTTGGCAGGGGGCCCCAGCAAGAGACCCAGTACTTC. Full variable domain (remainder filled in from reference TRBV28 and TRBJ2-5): DVKVTQSSRYLVKRTGEKVFLECVQDMDHENMFWYRQDPGLGLRLIYFSYDVKMKEKGDIPEGYSVSREKKERFSLILESASTNQTSMYLCASSFGRGPQQETQYFGPGTRLLVL.

The CDR3 here is CASSYNPSSSYEQYF. In DNA form, the CDR3 reads TGTGCCAGCAGCTATAATCCTTCTAGCTCCTACGAGCAGTACTTC. This chain joins TRBV5-6 and TRBJ2-7; D remains ambiguous. V lost 3 bases and J 0 bases, leaving 13 bases between the germline ends. The CDR3 has 15 residues. The germline CDR1 and CDR2 sequences are SGHDT and YYEEEE.

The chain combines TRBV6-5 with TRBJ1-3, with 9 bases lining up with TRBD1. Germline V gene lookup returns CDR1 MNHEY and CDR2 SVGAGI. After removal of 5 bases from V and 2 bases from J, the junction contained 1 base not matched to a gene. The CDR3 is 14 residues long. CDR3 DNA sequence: TGTGCCAGCAGTCGGGACAGGGCTGGAAACACCATATATTTT. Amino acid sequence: CASSRDRAGNTIYF.

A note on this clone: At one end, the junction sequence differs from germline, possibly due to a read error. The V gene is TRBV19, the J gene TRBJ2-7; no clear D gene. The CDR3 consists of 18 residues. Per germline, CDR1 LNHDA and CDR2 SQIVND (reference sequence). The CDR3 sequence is CASSTTSVARRTSHEQYF. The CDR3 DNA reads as TGTGCCAGTAGTACCACCTCCGTAGCTCGGCGGACCTCCCACGAGCAGTACTTC.

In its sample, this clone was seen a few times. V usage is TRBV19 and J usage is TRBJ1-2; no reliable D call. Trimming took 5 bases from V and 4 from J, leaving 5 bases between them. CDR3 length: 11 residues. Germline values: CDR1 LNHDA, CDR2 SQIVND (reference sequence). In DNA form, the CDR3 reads TGTGCCAGTAGTTCGAGCTATGGCTACACCTTC. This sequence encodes CASSSSYGYTF.

The CDR3: CASSLGQKREQFF. For the CDR3, the DNA is TGTGCCAGCAGTTTGGGACAGAAGCGTGAGCAGTTCTTC. V gene TRBV7-2 combines with J gene TRBJ2-1, with TRBD1 identical over 7 bases. V was clipped by 6 bases and J by 9 bases; unmatched bases: 8. The CDR3 runs to 13 residues. The germline V gene encodes CDR1 SGHTA and CDR2 FQGNSA.

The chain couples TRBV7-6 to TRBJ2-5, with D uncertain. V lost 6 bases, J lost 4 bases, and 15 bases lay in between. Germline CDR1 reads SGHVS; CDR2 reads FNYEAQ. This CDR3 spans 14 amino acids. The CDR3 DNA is TGTGCCAGCAGTCTAGGGCTAGAACCAGAGACCCAGTACTTC. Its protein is CASSLGLEPETQYF.

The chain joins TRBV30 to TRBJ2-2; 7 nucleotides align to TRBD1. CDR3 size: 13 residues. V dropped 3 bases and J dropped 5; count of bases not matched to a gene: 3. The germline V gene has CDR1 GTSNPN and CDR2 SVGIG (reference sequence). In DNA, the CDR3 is TGTGCCTGGAGGACAGGGCAAACCGGGGAGCTGTTTTTT. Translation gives CAWRTGQTGELFF. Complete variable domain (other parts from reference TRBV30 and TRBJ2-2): SQTIHQWPATLVQPVGSPLSLECTVEGTSNPNLYWYRQAAGRGLQLLFYSVGIGQISSEVPQNLSASRPQDRQFILSSKKLLLSDSGFYLCAWRTGQTGELFFGEGSRLTVL.

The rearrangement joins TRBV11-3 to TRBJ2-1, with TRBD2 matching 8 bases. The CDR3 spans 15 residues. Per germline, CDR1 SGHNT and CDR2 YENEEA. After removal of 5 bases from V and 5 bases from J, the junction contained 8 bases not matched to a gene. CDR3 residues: CASSTATSANNEQFF. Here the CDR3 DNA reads TGTGCCAGCAGCACGGCGACTAGCGCCAACAATGAGCAGTTCTTC.

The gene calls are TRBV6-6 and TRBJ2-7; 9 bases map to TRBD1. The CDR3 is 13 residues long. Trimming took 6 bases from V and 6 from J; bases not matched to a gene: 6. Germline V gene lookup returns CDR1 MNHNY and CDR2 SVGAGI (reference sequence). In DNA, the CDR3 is TGTGCCAGCAGAGGGACAGGGAAGAGCGAGCAGTACTTC. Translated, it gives CASRGTGKSEQYF.

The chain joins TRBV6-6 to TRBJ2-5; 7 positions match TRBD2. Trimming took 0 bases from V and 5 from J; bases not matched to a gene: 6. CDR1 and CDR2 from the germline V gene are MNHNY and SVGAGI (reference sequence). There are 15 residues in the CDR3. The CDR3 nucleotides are TGTGCCAGCAGTTACTCAGGGACTAACGGGGAGACCCAGTACTTC. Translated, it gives CASSYSGTNGETQYF.

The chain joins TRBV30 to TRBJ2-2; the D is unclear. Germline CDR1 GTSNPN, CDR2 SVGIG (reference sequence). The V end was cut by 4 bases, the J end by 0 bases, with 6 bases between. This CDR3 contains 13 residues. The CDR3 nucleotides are TGTGCCTGGACTGGCGCGAACACCGGGGAGCTGTTTTTT. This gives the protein CAWTGANTGELFF.

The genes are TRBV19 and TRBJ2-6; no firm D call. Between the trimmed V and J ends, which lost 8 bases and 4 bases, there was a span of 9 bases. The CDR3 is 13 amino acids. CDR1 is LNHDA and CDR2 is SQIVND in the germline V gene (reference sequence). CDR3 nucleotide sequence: TGTGCCAGTGGGATGAGAGGGGCCAACGTCCTGACTTTC. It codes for CASGMRGANVLTF.

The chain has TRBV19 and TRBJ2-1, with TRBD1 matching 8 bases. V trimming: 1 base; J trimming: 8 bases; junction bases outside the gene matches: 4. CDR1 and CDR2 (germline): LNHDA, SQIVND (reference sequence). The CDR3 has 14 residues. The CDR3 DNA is TGTGCCAGTAGTATAGCCTCAGGGGGCCATGAGCAGTTCTTC. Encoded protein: CASSIASGGHEQFF.

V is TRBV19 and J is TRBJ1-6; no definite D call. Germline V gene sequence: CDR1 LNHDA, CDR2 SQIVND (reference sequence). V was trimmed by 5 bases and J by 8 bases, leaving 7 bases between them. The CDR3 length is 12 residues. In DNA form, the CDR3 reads TGTGCCAGTAGTGCCACGTATTCACCCCTCCACTTT. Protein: CASSATYSPLHF.

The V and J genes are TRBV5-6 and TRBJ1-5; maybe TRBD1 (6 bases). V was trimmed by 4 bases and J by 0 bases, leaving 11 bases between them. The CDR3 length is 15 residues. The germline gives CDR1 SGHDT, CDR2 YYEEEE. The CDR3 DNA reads TGTGCCAGCAGCAGAGGGGGGTATAGCAATCAGCCCCAGCATTTT. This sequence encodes CASSRGGYSNQPQHF.

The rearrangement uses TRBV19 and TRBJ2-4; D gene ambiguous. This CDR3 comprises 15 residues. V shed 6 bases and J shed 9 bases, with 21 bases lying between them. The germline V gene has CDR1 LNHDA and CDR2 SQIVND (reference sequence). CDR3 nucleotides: TGTGCCAGTAGCCCCTCCGGGCTCTACAAGGGCATTCAGTACTTC. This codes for CASSPSGLYKGIQYF.

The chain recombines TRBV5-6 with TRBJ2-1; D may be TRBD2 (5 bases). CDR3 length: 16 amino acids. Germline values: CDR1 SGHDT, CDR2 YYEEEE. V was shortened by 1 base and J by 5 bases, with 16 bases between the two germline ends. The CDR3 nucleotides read TGTGCCAGCAGCTTGATTGAGACTATCATTCACAATGAGCAGTTCTTC. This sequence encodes CASSLIETIIHNEQFF.

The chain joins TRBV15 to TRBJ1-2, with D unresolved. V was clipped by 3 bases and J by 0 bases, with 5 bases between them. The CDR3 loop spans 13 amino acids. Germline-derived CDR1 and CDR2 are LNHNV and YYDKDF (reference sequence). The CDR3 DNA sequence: TGTGCCACCAGCAGCGGGCCTAACTATGGCTACACCTTC. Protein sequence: CATSSGPNYGYTF.

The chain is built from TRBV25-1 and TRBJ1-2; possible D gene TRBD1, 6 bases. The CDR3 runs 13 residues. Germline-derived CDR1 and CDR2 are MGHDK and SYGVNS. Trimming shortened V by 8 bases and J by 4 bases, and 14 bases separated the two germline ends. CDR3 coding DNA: TGTGCCAGCCTGGACAGTGCGCTCTATGGCTACACCTTC. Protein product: CASLDSALYGYTF.